This T cell receptor (beta chain) was profiled in a study of T cell responses to AZD1222 COVID-19 vaccine. The study, taken as a whole, reports: Rises in breadth and depth of Spike-specific TCRs came after two AZD1222 doses.

The assay was immunoSEQ multiplex PCR, and TCRdb's table has in-frame clones only and misses some. The sample has 120,000 to 150,000 clones, 88% seen once. This clone appeared a few times. The antigen is undetermined. V gave up 0 bases and J gave up 1 base, with 16 bases separating them. Germline V CDR1 and CDR2: SGHRS, YFSETQ. The CDR3 consists of 17 residues. The sequencing here drew on peripheral blood, taken on day 0 of AZD1222 vaccination. This clonotype was obtained from an adult in good health. This rearrangement joins TRBV5-1 to TRBJ1-2, with D uncertain. The CDR3 sequence is CASSLDLPGLLNYGYTF. CDR3 DNA: TGCGCCAGCAGCTTGGACCTTCCGGGGTTACTTAACTATGGCTACACCTTC.